One sample yielded the 7 T cell receptor beta chains listed below, sequenced in a study of T cell clones after liver transplantation. The table came from immunoSEQ multiplex PCR; TCRdb's copy has only in-frame clones and leaves some out. The sample comprises more than 100,000 clones, around 80% of which are singletons, and around 2.9% rests with the top ten. The specimen comprised CD4+ T cells from blood, sampled around 44 months after liver transplant. These receptors came from a human patient who received a liver transplant. Among the T cells, some may be from the graft donor.

The chain recombines TRBV5-6 with TRBJ2-7; D is uncertain. The germline CDR1 and CDR2 sequences are SGHDT and YYEEEE. V was trimmed by 6 bases and J by 4 bases, leaving 14 bases between them. The CDR3 is made up of 13 amino acids. In nucleotides, the CDR3 is TGTGCCAGCACCGATAGCTTTGGTTACGAGCAGTACTTC. Translated: CASTDSFGYEQYF.

This chain connects TRBV27 to TRBJ1-2, with 8 bases fitting TRBD1. The V gene's germline CDR1 is MNHEY and CDR2 SMNVEV (reference sequence). The V segment lost 4 bases and the J segment 6 bases; nucleotides outside the gene matches: 7. There are 14 residues in the CDR3. In DNA form, the CDR3 reads TGTGCCAGCAGTTCCCGACAGGGGTGGGATGGCTACACCTTC. This translates into CASSSRQGWDGYTF.

The V gene is TRBV7-2, the J gene TRBJ1-5; D possibly corresponds to TRBD1 (5 bases). V shed 0 bases and J shed 1 base, with 10 bases lying between them. The CDR3 totals 16 residues. Germline V CDR1 and CDR2: SGHTA, FQGNSA. The CDR3 sequence: CASSLAAGMSNQPQHF. The DNA of the CDR3 is TGTGCCAGCAGCTTAGCCGCAGGGATGAGCAATCAGCCCCAGCATTTT. Drawing the rest from reference TRBV7-2 and TRBJ1-5, the complete variable domain is GAGVSQSPSNKVTEKGKDVELRCDPISGHTALYWYRQSLGQGLEFLIYFQGNSAPDKSGLPSDRFSAERTGGSVSTLTIQRTQQEDSAVYLCASSLAAGMSNQPQHFGDGTRLSIL.

This clone was observed a few times. The chain combines TRBV2 with TRBJ1-6, with 9 bases matching TRBD1. Looked up from germline, CDR1 is SNHLY and CDR2 is FYNNEI. J lost 7 bases, V lost 4 bases, and 5 bases had no gene match. CDR3 size: 15 residues. CDR3 sequence reads: CASSGWDRANSPLHF. The CDR3 region has the DNA TGTGCCAGCAGTGGATGGGACAGGGCGAATTCACCCCTCCACTTT.

This rearrangement joins TRBV6-1 to TRBJ1-2; 7 bases are shared with TRBD1. Germline trimming cut 5 bases from V and 6 bases from J; bases unmatched to any gene: 6. CDR3 size: 13 residues. Germline loops: CDR1 MNHNS, CDR2 SASEGT. The CDR3 protein is CASSRQGWNGYTF. CDR3 nucleotide sequence: TGTGCCAGCAGTAGACAGGGTTGGAATGGCTACACCTTC.

In its sample, this clone was seen a few times. The chain recombines TRBV7-8 with TRBJ2-3; D might be TRBD2 (6 bases). The V end lost 6 bases, the J end lost 1 base, and 14 bases lay between the germline ends. In germline, CDR1 is SGHVS, CDR2 FQNEAQ. CDR3 size: 15 residues. The CDR3 is CASSQLALGTDTQYF. In nucleotides, the CDR3 is TGTGCCAGCAGTCAACTAGCTTTGGGCACAGATACGCAGTATTTT. The full variable domain, in which reference TRBV7-8 and TRBJ2-3 provide the parts outside the CDR3, is GAGVSQSPRYKVAKRGQDVALRCDPISGHVSLFWYQQALGQGPEFLTYFQNEAQLDKSGLPSDRFFAERPEGSVSTLKIQRTQQEDSAVYLCASSQLALGTDTQYFGPGTRLTVL.

This sequence joins TRBV5-1 and TRBJ2-5; tentatively, D is TRBD1 (7 bases). The CDR3 runs to 15 residues. Germline V gene sequence: CDR1 SGHRS, CDR2 YFSETQ. The V end was cut by 4 bases, the J end by 4 bases, with 17 bases between. CDR3 sequence: CASSKESRGVETQYF. As DNA, the CDR3 is TGCGCCAGCAGCAAGGAGAGCAGGGGGGTAGAGACCCAGTACTTC.